The rows below give T cell receptor beta chains drawn from one sample of a study of blood T cells in healthy people across ages. MiXCR was run by TCRdb on the 5' RACE reads, yielding one entry per CDR3 protein. The table records some 700,000 distinct CDR3 sequences, roughly 45% of them present only once. Sequencing was done on a sample of blood. These receptors all stem from a woman aged 60-70 years in good health. CDR3s include the opening cysteine and the closing phenylalanine or tryptophan. Fields, in order: CDR3 DNA, CDR3 protein, V gene, J gene, clone size, D gene. D genes are given only for firm matches. Clone size is shown for a subset of rows, as once, few, many or a class of expanded clone.

TGTGCCAGCAGTTTACAACAGGACAATGAGCAGTTCTTC	CASSLQQDNEQFF	TRBV12-3/TRBV12-4	TRBJ2-1	NA	NA
TGTGCCAGCAGTTTAGGACAGGGGGCTAACCAGCCCCAGCATTTT	CASSLGQGANQPQHF	TRBV27	TRBJ1-5	few	TRBD1
TGTGCCACCGGTGGCGGGACAGGGGACTACAATGAGCAGTTCTTC	CATGGGTGDYNEQFF	TRBV24-1	TRBJ2-1	NA	TRBD1
TGTGCCAGCAGTTTGGGGCAGGGGACATACAATGAGCAGTACTTC	CASSLGQGTYNEQYF	TRBV12-3/TRBV12-4	TRBJ2-7	few	NA
TGCAGCGTTACCCCGGGACAGGGGATGGGAGAGACCCAGTACTTC	CSVTPGQGMGETQYF	TRBV29-1	TRBJ2-5	many	TRBD1
TGTGCCATCAGCCGGGACAGGGTCGAGCAGTACTTC	CAISRDRVEQYF	TRBV10-3	TRBJ2-7	NA	TRBD1
TGTGCCAGCAGTTACAATAAGGGTGTGAATTCACCCCTCCACTTT	CASSYNKGVNSPLHF	TRBV6-6	TRBJ1-6	NA	NA
TGTGCCAGTTTCCCTCTTAATGAGGATACGCAGTATTTT	CASFPLNEDTQYF	TRBV12-3/TRBV12-4	TRBJ2-3	NA	NA
TGTGCCACCAGTGACTCCCATCGGTTAGGTGAGCAGTTCTTC	CATSDSHRLGEQFF	TRBV24-1	TRBJ2-1	NA	NA
TGCAGTGCTGAAGTACGCCCGGGTGAAAAACTGTTTTTT	CSAEVRPGEKLFF	TRBV20-1	TRBJ1-4	few	NA
TGTGCCAGCAGCTTGTATGACAGAAACACCGGGGAGCTGTTTTTT	CASSLYDRNTGELFF	TRBV5-4	TRBJ2-2	once	NA
TGTGCCAGCAGTAAAGGAGGGGATCAGCCCCAGCATTTT	CASSKGGDQPQHF	TRBV6-2/TRBV6-3	TRBJ1-5	NA	NA
TGTGCCCGAAACGTGGATGGAAGCCAAGAGACCCAGTACTTC	CARNVDGSQETQYF	TRBV5-8	TRBJ2-5	NA	NA
TGCAGTGTTAGAGGGGACCACCGGGGGCAAGAGACCCAGTACTTC	CSVRGDHRGQETQYF	TRBV20-1	TRBJ2-5	NA	NA
TGTGCCAGCAGTGGGGACAATGGAAACACCATATATTTT	CASSGDNGNTIYF	TRBV2	TRBJ1-3	NA	NA